This TCR beta chain was profiled in a study of preoperative IRX-2 immunotherapy in early breast cancer. This CDR3 region has 20 residues. Germline-derived CDR1 and CDR2 are LNHNV and YYDKDF (reference sequence). The junction had 14 bases not matched to a gene; V was cut back by 0 bases and J by 0 bases. Treatment given: preoperative locoregional IRX-2 cytokine immunotherapy. Samples came from a phase Ib trial of preoperative locoregional IRX-2 cytokine immunotherapy. Measured with immunoSEQ multiplex PCR; TCRdb has only the in-frame clones, and not every one. This sample yields under 40,000 clones, of which about 90% are seen a single time; around 1.6% belongs to the top ten.

The receptor was derived from a human donor with breast cancer. Specimen: tumor tissue, collected after IRX-2 immunotherapy. J is TRBJ1-3 and V is TRBV15, with 7 bases fitting TRBD1. CDR3 nucleotide sequence: TGTGCCACCAGCAGAGATCCAGGGGGTTCTACTTTACCCTCTGGAAACACCATATATTTT. Protein product: CATSRDPGGSTLPSGNTIYF.